This T cell receptor (beta chain) emerged from a study of blood T cell repertoires in COVID-19. Trimming took 6 bases from V and 0 from J, leaving 21 bases between them. The germline CDR1 and CDR2 sequences are MNHEY and SVGEGT. This CDR3 comprises 17 residues. Participants, 18 to 89 years old, spanned approximately 25 US areas. Cohorts were assigned according to the clinical history that participants reported. TCRdb's copy holds only in-frame clones and misses some; the assay was immunoSEQ multiplex PCR. The repertoire includes about 180,000 clones, over 70% of them detected once, and over 13% sits in the top ten.

This TCR was sampled from a man in his sixties who had been exposed to COVID-19. The sample taken for sequencing was PBMCs or T cells enriched from blood (not recorded which). This chain links TRBV6-2 or TRBV6-3 with TRBJ2-7; maybe TRBD2 (5 bases). CDR3 in DNA: TGTGCCAGCAGCCCCGTGAAGCGCCGGGGAACCTCCTACGAGCAGTACTTC. This sequence encodes CASSPVKRRGTSYEQYF.